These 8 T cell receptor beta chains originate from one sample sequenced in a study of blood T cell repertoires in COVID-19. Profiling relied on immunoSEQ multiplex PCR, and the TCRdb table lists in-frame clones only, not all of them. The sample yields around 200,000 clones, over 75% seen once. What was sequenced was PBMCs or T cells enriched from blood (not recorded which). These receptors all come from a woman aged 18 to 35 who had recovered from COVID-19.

CDR3 DNA: TGTGCCAGCAATCTTCCGGGGGATGAAAAACTGTTTTTT. It encodes CASNLPGDEKLFF. The rearrangement uses TRBV2 and TRBJ1-4, with a tentative D call TRBD1 (5 bases). Germline V gene lookup returns CDR1 SNHLY and CDR2 FYNNEI. CDR3 length equals 13 residues. Trimming took off 7 bases at V and 6 bases at J, with 12 bases between the two ends.

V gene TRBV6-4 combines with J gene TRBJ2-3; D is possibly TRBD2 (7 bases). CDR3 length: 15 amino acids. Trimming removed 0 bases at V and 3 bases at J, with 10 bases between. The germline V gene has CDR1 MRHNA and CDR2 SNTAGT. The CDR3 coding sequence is TGTGCCAGCAGTGACTCTGGGGGGGCAACAGATACGCAGTATTTT. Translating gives CASSDSGGATDTQYF.

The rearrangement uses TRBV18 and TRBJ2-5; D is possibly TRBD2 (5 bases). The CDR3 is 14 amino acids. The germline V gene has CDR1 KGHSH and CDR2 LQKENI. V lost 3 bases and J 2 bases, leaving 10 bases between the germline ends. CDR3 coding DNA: TGTGCCAGCTCACCCCTAGCAGTTCAAGAGACCCAGTACTTC. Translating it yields CASSPLAVQETQYF.

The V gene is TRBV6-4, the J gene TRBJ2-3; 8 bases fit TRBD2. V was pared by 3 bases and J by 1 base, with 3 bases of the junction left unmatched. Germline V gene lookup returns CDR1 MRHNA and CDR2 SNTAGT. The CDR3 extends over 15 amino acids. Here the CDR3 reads CASSESTSGTDTQYF. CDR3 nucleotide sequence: TGTGCCAGCAGTGAATCGACTAGCGGCACAGATACGCAGTATTTT.

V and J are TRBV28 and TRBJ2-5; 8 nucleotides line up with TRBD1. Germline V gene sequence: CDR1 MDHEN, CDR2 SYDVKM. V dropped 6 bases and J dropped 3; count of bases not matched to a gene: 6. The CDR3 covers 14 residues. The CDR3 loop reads CASSPGTGEETQYF. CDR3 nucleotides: TGTGCCAGCAGCCCCGGGACAGGCGAAGAGACCCAGTACTTC.

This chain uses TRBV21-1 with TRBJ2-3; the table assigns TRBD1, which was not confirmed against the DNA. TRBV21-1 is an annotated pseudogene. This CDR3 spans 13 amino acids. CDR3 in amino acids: CASSTDRSDTQYF. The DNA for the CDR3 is TGTGCCAGCAGCACGGACAGATCAGATACGCAGTATTTT.

The CDR3 sequence: CASSSARAGKATDTQYF. In DNA form, the CDR3 reads TGTGCCAGCAGCTCTGCTCGGGCAGGGAAAGCGACAGATACGCAGTATTTT. The chain recombines TRBV28 with TRBJ2-3; D possibly corresponds to TRBD1 (5 bases). Trimming removed 6 bases from V and 3 bases from J, with 22 bases in between. The germline CDR1 and CDR2 sequences are MDHEN and SYDVKM. CDR3 length: 17 amino acids.

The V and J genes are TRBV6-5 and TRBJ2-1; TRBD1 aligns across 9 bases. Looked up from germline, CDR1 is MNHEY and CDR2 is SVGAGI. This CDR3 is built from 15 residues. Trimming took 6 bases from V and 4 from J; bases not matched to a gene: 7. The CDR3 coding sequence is TGTGCCAGCAGACACCGGGACAGGGCGTACAATGAGCAGTTCTTC. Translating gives CASRHRDRAYNEQFF.